This note documents a single T cell receptor (beta chain) sequence. The target antigen is unknown. These data originate in a study of cytotoxic CD8 clonotypes in ibrutinib-treated CLL. Across the study: Responses: around 24 partial, 2 complete; after median around 68 months, roughly 15 stayed remitted, some 12 progressed.

General study findings and limits: Sustained-remission and progressing patients were not sampled at matched times. Pretreatment clonality was elevated relative to age-matched healthy donors and paralleled circulating CD8+ T-cell counts. Increased clonality at ibrutinib response gave way to a return toward baseline at progression.

The germline gives CDR1 SEHNR, CDR2 FQNEAQ (reference sequence). This CDR3 is 15 amino acids long. V was clipped by 7 bases and J by 4 bases; unmatched bases: 10. Profiled with immunoSEQ multiplex PCR; TCRdb holds only in-frame clones, not every one. The profile shows about 68,000 clones, roughly two thirds of them singletons. This sequence was found in a human donor with chronic lymphocytic leukemia. This rearrangement joins TRBV7-9 to TRBJ2-3; 8 bases map to TRBD1. The material sequenced was PBMCs, taken after 12 months of ibrutinib treatment. CDR3: CASTENRGFADTQYF. In DNA, the CDR3 is TGTGCCAGCACCGAGAACAGGGGGTTCGCAGATACGCAGTATTTT.